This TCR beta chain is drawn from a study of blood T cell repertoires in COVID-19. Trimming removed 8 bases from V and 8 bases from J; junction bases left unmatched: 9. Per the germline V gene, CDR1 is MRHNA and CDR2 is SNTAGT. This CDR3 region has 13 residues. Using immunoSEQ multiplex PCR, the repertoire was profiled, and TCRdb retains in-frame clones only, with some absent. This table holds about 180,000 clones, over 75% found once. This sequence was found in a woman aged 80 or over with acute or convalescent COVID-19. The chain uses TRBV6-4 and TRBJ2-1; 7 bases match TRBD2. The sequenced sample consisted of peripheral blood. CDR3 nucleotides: TGTGCCAGCGTTGGGGCTAGCGGCCATGAGCAGTTCTTC. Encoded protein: CASVGASGHEQFF.